Listed here are 14 T cell receptor beta chains from one sample, sequenced in a study of blood T cell repertoires in COVID-19. Assay: immunoSEQ multiplex PCR; the TCRdb copy retains only in-frame clones and omits some. In the table there are some 200,000 clones, around 80% of which are singletons. The sequenced sample was peripheral blood. These receptors were taken from a woman in her seventies with acute or convalescent COVID-19.

The chain employs TRBV12-5 and TRBJ2-3; tentatively, D is TRBD2 (5 bases). The germline V gene encodes CDR1 LGHNT and CDR2 FRNRAP. Trimming took off 0 bases at V and 11 bases at J, with 18 bases between the two ends. The CDR3 runs 15 residues. As DNA, the CDR3 is TGTGCTAGTGGTTTGGTACGGCGAGACTACCGTTGGCAGTATTTT. Translated: CASGLVRRDYRWQYF.

This sequence joins TRBV10-2 and TRBJ2-1, with 8 bases matching TRBD1. This CDR3 region has 14 residues. Germline V gene data show CDR1 as WSHSY and CDR2 as SAAADI. The ends lost 3 bases at V and 10 bases at J; junction bases unmatched: 8. The DNA for the CDR3 is TGCGCCAGCAGTGACCTCAGGGGGCGCGAGGAGCAGTTCTTC. Its protein product is CASSDLRGREEQFF.

The chain links TRBV5-1 to TRBJ2-3; 9 bases are shared with TRBD2. Germline CDR1 and CDR2: SGHRS and YFSETQ. The CDR3 sequence is 16 residues long. V dropped 6 bases and J dropped 1; count of bases not matched to a gene: 9. Written as DNA, the CDR3 is TGCGCCAGCAACGAATTAGCGGGGGACCGCACAGATACGCAGTATTTT. This gives the protein CASNELAGDRTDTQYF.

Concerning this clone: Other DNA sequences from this sample encode an identical CDR3 as well. The V call is TRBV6-6, the J call TRBJ1-5; 7 nucleotides line up with TRBD1. The germline V gene has CDR1 MNHNY and CDR2 SVGAGI (reference sequence). CDR3 length: 14 residues. V shed 6 bases and J 3 bases; nucleotides not matched to a gene: 5. The CDR3 DNA sequence: TGTGCCAGCAGCCCAGGGGGGAACAATCAGCCCCAGCATTTT. The encoded protein is CASSPGGNNQPQHF.

V and J are TRBV13 and TRBJ2-4, with TRBD1 as a possible D gene (6 bases). V gave up 5 bases and J gave up 1 base, with 18 bases separating them. CDR1 and CDR2 (germline): PRHDT, FYEKMQ (reference sequence). The CDR3 covers 17 residues. CDR3 coding DNA: TGTGCCAGCAGCCCCCCCCTAGGGGGATACGCCAAAAACATTCAGTACTTC. It is translated as CASSPPLGGYAKNIQYF.

The CDR3 region has the DNA TGTGCCAGCTCCCCAGGGTCCGCTGGAAACACCATATATTTT. It yields the protein CASSPGSAGNTIYF. The chain couples TRBV7-2 to TRBJ1-3; perhaps TRBD1 as D (5 bases). Trimming took 8 bases from V and 2 from J, leaving 13 bases between them. The CDR3 totals 14 residues. Germline CDR1 reads SGHTA; CDR2 reads FQGNSA. Full variable domain (rest looked up from reference TRBV7-2 and TRBJ1-3): GAGVSQSPSNKVTEKGKDVELRCDPISGHTALYWYRQSLGQGLEFLIYFQGNSAPDKSGLPSDRFSAERTGGSVSTLTIQRTQQEDSAVYLCASSPGSAGNTIYFGEGSWLTVV.

This clone has a single count. The V and J genes are TRBV3-1 (or the pseudogene TRBV3-2) and TRBJ2-3, with 11 bases fitting TRBD2. This CDR3 has 16 residues. CDR1 and CDR2 from the germline V gene are LGHDT and YNNKEL (reference sequence). After removal of 4 bases from V and 0 bases from J, the junction contained 3 bases not matched to a gene. CDR3 residues: CASSPGLAVSTDTQYF. The CDR3, as DNA: TGTGCCAGCAGCCCGGGACTAGCGGTTAGCACAGATACGCAGTATTTT.

This clone was seen repeatedly, ten times or more. The chain joins TRBV4-1 to TRBJ1-1, with unresolved D. Trimming took 6 bases from V and 0 from J, leaving 11 bases between them. CDR3 length equals 14 residues. From germline, CDR1 is MGHRA and CDR2 YSYEKL. CDR3 DNA: TGCGCCAGCAGATCCGAGCGCTTGAACACTGAAGCTTTCTTT. It specifies CASRSERLNTEAFF.

This clone was counted between two and nine times. This chain uses TRBV5-1 with TRBJ1-4; D gene unclear. CDR3 length: 16 amino acids. V gave up 4 bases and J gave up 7 bases, with 20 bases separating them. The germline V gene has CDR1 SGHRS and CDR2 YFSETQ. The CDR3 loop reads CASSPGVESFGEKLFF. CDR3 nucleotide sequence: TGCGCCAGCAGCCCGGGAGTGGAAAGCTTTGGTGAAAAACTGTTTTTT.

This chain connects TRBV5-4 to TRBJ1-6; 7 bases match TRBD1. This CDR3 contains 17 residues. The germline CDR1 and CDR2 sequences are SGHNT and YYREEE (reference sequence). The J segment lost 7 bases and the V segment lost 0 bases, leaving 10 bases of the junction unmatched. The DNA of the CDR3 is TGTGCCAGCAGCTTGGGGGCTAACAGGGGCCGGAATTCACCCCTCCACTTT. It specifies CASSLGANRGRNSPLHF.

J is TRBJ2-5 and V is TRBV2; 10 nucleotides align to TRBD2. V lost 4 bases, J lost 4 bases, and 6 bases stayed unmatched. The CDR3 covers 15 residues. CDR1 and CDR2 from the germline V gene are SNHLY and FYNNEI. The CDR3 coding sequence is TGTGCCAGCAGTGGAGCGGGGGGGCCGGGAGAGACCCAGTACTTC. Translated, it gives CASSGAGGPGETQYF. The full variable domain, with the rest looked up from reference TRBV2 and TRBJ2-5, is EPEVTQTPSHQVTQMGQEVILRCVPISNHLYFYWYRQILGQKVEFLVSFYNNEISEKSEIFDDQFSVERPDGSNFTLKIRSTKLEDSAMYFCASSGAGGPGETQYFGPGTRLLVL.

The rearrangement uses TRBV9 and TRBJ2-3; 16 nucleotides line up with TRBD2. The ends lost 2 bases at V and 7 bases at J; junction bases unmatched: 10. CDR1 and CDR2 from the germline V gene are SGDLS and YYNGEE. The CDR3 contains 18 residues. The CDR3 region has the DNA TGTGCCAGCAGCGTTGGGACTAGCGGGGGGGCCGGCTTTAATACGCAGTATTTT. Translation: CASSVGTSGGAGFNTQYF.

This clone occurred a few times. CDR3 protein: CASSLEQGLGTQYF. As DNA, the CDR3 is TGCGCCAGCAGCTTGGAACAGGGCCTTGGGACCCAGTACTTC. V is TRBV5-1 and J is TRBJ2-5; maybe TRBD1 (6 bases). V lost 0 bases and J lost 7, with 13 bases in between. Germline V gives CDR1 SGHRS, CDR2 YFSETQ. The CDR3 is 14 amino acids.

This chain uses TRBV30 with TRBJ1-3, with D possibly being TRBD1 (6 bases). Deletions cut 1 base from V and 5 bases from J, with 12 bases between. The CDR3 is 14 residues long. Germline V gene sequence: CDR1 GTSNPN, CDR2 SVGIG (reference sequence). The CDR3 bases are TGTGCCTGGAGTGCCCGGGACACGAGAAACACCATATATTTT. This translates into CAWSARDTRNTIYF.